This is a list of T cell receptor beta chains from one sample in a study of CD8+ T cells in alopecia areata. The table came from immunoSEQ multiplex PCR; TCRdb's copy has only in-frame clones and leaves some out. The sample lists roughly 100,000 clones, 65% to 90% occurring once. Sample: CD8+ T cells sorted from blood, taken at approximately week 30, from a patient treated with tofacitinib. The source of these receptors is a human donor with alopecia areata. CDR3s include the opening cysteine and the closing phenylalanine or tryptophan. The D gene is left open where the match is weak. Clone size is stated in some rows and not others, as once, few, many or a class when expanded.

clone_size,j_call,d_call,v_call,cdr3_nt,cdr3_aa
NA,TRBJ2-7,NA,TRBV30,TGTGCCTGGAGTATGCAAGGCAGGCTCTCCTACGAGCAGTACTTC,CAWSMQGRLSYEQYF
NA,TRBJ2-1,TRBD2,TRBV6-1,TGTGCCAGCAGGGGACTAGCGGGATATGAGCAGTTCTTC,CASRGLAGYEQFF
NA,TRBJ1-1,NA,TRBV28,TGTGCCAGCAGTTTAGGGGACAACATGAACACTGAAGCTTTCTTT,CASSLGDNMNTEAFF
NA,TRBJ2-7,NA,TRBV5-1,TGCGCCAGCAGCCTCCGACAGAACGAGCAGTACTTC,CASSLRQNEQYF
NA,TRBJ2-7,TRBD1,TRBV11-1,TGTGCCAGCAGCCACGGGACAGGGGTATGGCAGTACTTC,CASSHGTGVWQYF
NA,TRBJ2-7,TRBD2,TRBV30,TGTGCCCGAAGGGAGGGAGTATACGAGCAGTACTTC,CARREGVYEQYF
NA,TRBJ1-2,NA,TRBV18,TGTGCCAGCTCACCACCAGACTCCGGGGGCTATGGCTACACCTTC,CASSPPDSGGYGYTF
NA,TRBJ2-3,TRBD2,TRBV6-5,TGTGCCAGCAGTTACGCGGGAGGAACAGATACGCAGTATTTT,CASSYAGGTDTQYF
NA,TRBJ1-5,NA,TRBV9,TGTGCCAGTAGCAATCCCGATGAGCCCCAGCATTTT,CASSNPDEPQHF
once,TRBJ2-2,TRBD1,TRBV18,TGTGCCAGCTCACCAGATACCCTTAAGGGGGCCCAGGACACCGGGGAGCTGTTTTTT,CASSPDTLKGAQDTGELFF
NA,TRBJ2-3,NA,TRBV5-1,TGCGCCAGCAGCTTGGAGACAGGTGGGACAGATACGCAGTATTTT,CASSLETGGTDTQYF
NA,TRBJ1-2,TRBD1,TRBV11-2,TGTGCCAGCAGCTCATCTACAGGGGAAAACTATGGCTACACCTTC,CASSSSTGENYGYTF
NA,TRBJ2-5,NA,TRBV5-1,TGCGCCAGCAGCGAGCCCCTGGCGTCCCAAGAGACCCAGTACTTC,CASSEPLASQETQYF
NA,TRBJ2-7,TRBD2,TRBV6-4,TGTGCCAGCAGTCTGCTAGCGGGAATGGCTTACGAGCAGTACTTC,CASSLLAGMAYEQYF
NA,TRBJ2-7,NA,TRBV5-1,TGCGCCAGCAGCTTGGTAGGACACCCCCACGAGCAGTACTTC,CASSLVGHPHEQYF
NA,TRBJ2-7,NA,TRBV7-9,TGTGCCAGCAGCTTAGTTGTTGGGCCCTCCTACGAGCAGTACTTC,CASSLVVGPSYEQYF
NA,TRBJ2-7,NA,TRBV30,TGTGCCTGGAGTCTAACCTACGAGCAGTACTTC,CAWSLTYEQYF
NA,TRBJ1-1,NA,TRBV30,TGTGCCTGGACGTGGGGAGGGGACCCCACTGAAGCTTTCTTT,CAWTWGGDPTEAFF
NA,TRBJ1-1,NA,TRBV5-1,TGCGCCAGCAGCTGGGTCAGCTTCATGAACACTGAAGCTTTCTTT,CASSWVSFMNTEAFF
NA,TRBJ2-6,TRBD1,TRBV5-5,TGTGCCAGCAGCTTGAGGGGACAGGTGGCAAACTCTGGGGCCAACGTCCTGACTTTC,CASSLRGQVANSGANVLTF
NA,TRBJ2-7,TRBD2,TRBV4-1,TGCGCCAGCAGCCAAGATTTGGCTAGCGGGAGTGACATCGAGCAGTACTTC,CASSQDLASGSDIEQYF
NA,TRBJ2-7,NA,TRBV4-1,TGCGCCAGCCAATCTCGCGCCTACGAGCAGTACTTC,CASQSRAYEQYF
few,TRBJ2-1,NA,TRBV14,TGTGCCAGCAGCCCCCGGGACTACAATGAGCAGTTCTTC,CASSPRDYNEQFF